Following are 15 T cell receptor beta chains from one sample sequenced in a study of breast tumors, draining lymph nodes, adjacent tissues. TCRdb reprocessed the multiplex PCR reads via MiXCR and lists one record per CDR3 protein. The sample lists over 100,000 distinct CDR3 sequences; around 22% were seen once. Samples came from axillary lymph nodes draining the breast cancer. Sequencing was performed on axillary lymph node tissue. These receptors came from a female donor with breast cancer. Some clones in this sample may be carry-over from other donors' samples.

This clonotype was detected ten times or more. The rearrangement uses TRBV20-1 and TRBJ1-4; a possible D gene is TRBD1 (6 bases). The CDR3 length is 12 residues. Looked up from germline, CDR1 is DFQATT and CDR2 is SNEGSKA (reference sequence). The V and J ends lost 7 bases and 8 bases respectively, with 14 bases between them. The CDR3 coding sequence is TGCAGTGTCTGGGGGGCGGGAGAAAAACTGTTTTTT. This sequence encodes CSVWGAGEKLFF.

Turning to this clonotype: This may come from a read error, since a much larger clone is one base off. V is TRBV7-2 and J is TRBJ2-7; tentative D call: TRBD2 (6 bases). This CDR3 has 16 residues. Germline assignment: CDR1 SGHTA and CDR2 FQGNSA. The CDR3 loop reads CASSLNGGLASYEQHF. CDR3 bases: TGTGCCAGCAGCTTAAACGGGGGACTCGCCTCCTACGAGCAGCACTTC.

This clonotype has a count of ten or more. The V gene is TRBV7-6, the J gene TRBJ2-1; D is uncertain. The CDR3 has 12 amino acids. Germline CDR1 is SGHVS and CDR2 is FNYEAQ. The V end was cut by 3 bases, the J end by 4 bases, with 4 bases between. The CDR3 here is CASSFRYNEQFF. In nucleotides, the CDR3 is TGTGCCAGCAGCTTTAGATACAATGAGCAGTTCTTC.

On this clonotype: A much larger clone lies one base from this, so it may be a read error. The rearrangement joins TRBV5-6 to TRBJ1-2; TRBD1 is a possible D gene (6 bases). CDR3 length equals 15 residues. With 4 bases removed from V and 10 bases from J, the gap between germline ends came to 23 bases. Looked up from germline, CDR1 is SGHDT and CDR2 is YYEEEE. The CDR3 loop is CASSPPPRRDIDYTF. CDR3 nucleotide sequence: TGTGCCAGCAGCCCGCCCCCTCGCCGGGACATCGACTACACCTTC.

This clonotype has at least ten counts. The chain links TRBV12-3 or TRBV12-4 to TRBJ2-7; D unresolved. CDR3 length equals 16 residues. Trimming took off 3 bases at V and 3 bases at J, with 18 bases between the two ends. The CDR3 loop reads CASSLIKGGPLYEQYF. DNA of the CDR3: TGTGCCAGCAGTTTGATTAAGGGCGGACCCCTCTACGAGCAGTACTTC.

This clonotype has a count of ten or more. The V and J genes are TRBV5-1 and TRBJ2-5; 8 bases are shared with TRBD2. Germline V gene lookup returns CDR1 SGHRS and CDR2 YFSETQ. The CDR3 totals 15 residues. Trimming took 0 bases from V and 4 from J; bases not matched to a gene: 5. The CDR3 is CASSLGVAGTETQYF. CDR3 nucleotide sequence: TGCGCCAGCAGCTTGGGGGTAGCGGGAACAGAGACCCAGTACTTC. Using reference TRBV5-1 and TRBJ2-5 for the parts outside the CDR3, the full variable domain is KAGVTQTPRYLIKTRGQQVTLSCSPISGHRSVSWYQQTPGQGLQFLFEYFSETQRNKGNFPGRFSGRQFSNSRSEMNVSTLELGDSALYLCASSLGVAGTETQYFGPGTRLLVL.

This clonotype was seen at least ten times. The chain joins TRBV4-3 to TRBJ2-1; no definite D call. This CDR3 spans 14 amino acids. Looked up from germline, CDR1 is LGHNA and CDR2 is YSLEER. V lost 1 base, J lost 0 bases, and 4 bases lay in between. The DNA for the CDR3 is TGCGCCAGCAGCCAAGGTTCCTCCTACAATGAGCAGTTCTTC. This translates into CASSQGSSYNEQFF.

This clonotype was recorded a few times. The J gene is TRBJ2-5, the V gene TRBV5-6, with 9 bases that match TRBD1. The CDR3 contains 12 residues. V shed 7 bases, J shed 7 bases, and the junction held 5 bases outside the gene matches. CDR1 is SGHDT and CDR2 is YYEEEE in the germline V gene. Here the CDR3 DNA reads TGTGCCAGCCGAACAGGGGGCTCGACCCAGTACTTC. The encoded protein is CASRTGGSTQYF.

This clonotype appeared many times. This sequence joins TRBV4-2 and TRBJ2-6; 8 positions match TRBD1. The ends lost 4 bases at V and 7 bases at J; junction bases unmatched: 6. The length of the CDR3 is 15 residues. The germline gives CDR1 LGHNA, CDR2 YNFKEQ. The CDR3 DNA sequence: TGTGCCAGCAGCCGACAGGGGTATGGAGCCAACGTCCTGACTTTC. Protein product: CASSRQGYGANVLTF.

In this sample, this clonotype turned up many times. The chain employs TRBV20-1 and TRBJ2-5, with 11 bases matching TRBD1. After removal of 6 bases from V and 4 bases from J, the junction contained 7 bases not matched to a gene. CDR3 size: 14 residues. Germline V gene lookup returns CDR1 DFQATT and CDR2 SNEGSKA (reference sequence). CDR3 bases: TGCAGTGCGGCAACCGGGACAGGGGGAGAGACCCAGTACTTC. Protein product: CSAATGTGGETQYF.

Ten or more counts support this clonotype. The CDR3 DNA reads TGTGCCAGCAGTGACCCCTCCCCGCCCACAGATACGCAGTATTTT. Encoded protein: CASSDPSPPTDTQYF. The rearrangement links TRBV2 to TRBJ2-3; D not resolved. V shed 3 bases and J shed 2 bases, with 12 bases lying between them. Germline loops: CDR1 SNHLY, CDR2 FYNNEI. This CDR3 is built from 15 residues.

Note on this clonotype: It may be a read error: a sequence one base away is much more abundant. No conserved phenylalanine or tryptophan is present at the end of the CDR3, so a read error is the likely explanation. This chain connects TRBV19 to TRBJ2-7; 9 positions agree with TRBD1. The CDR3 is made up of 14 amino acids. After removal of 5 bases from V and 5 bases from J, the junction contained 7 bases not matched to a gene. CDR1 and CDR2 (germline): LNHDA, SQIVND (reference sequence). The CDR3: CASSGTGRRDEQYL. CDR3 bases: TGTGCCAGTAGTGGGACAGGGAGAAGAGACGAGCAGTACTTA.

This clonotype was found many times. The V and J genes are TRBV19 and TRBJ2-1, with 7 bases that match TRBD1. Trimming removed 6 bases from V and 7 bases from J; junction bases left unmatched: 9. The V gene's germline CDR1 is LNHDA and CDR2 SQIVND (reference sequence). The CDR3 consists of 14 residues. CDR3 coding DNA: TGTGCCAGTAGGAAGACACAGGGGTGGAATGAGCAGTTCTTC. Protein sequence: CASRKTQGWNEQFF.

The J gene is TRBJ2-1, the V gene TRBV30; 7 bases are a match to TRBD2. Trimming at V came to 3 bases and at J to 0 bases, leaving 8 bases not matched to a gene. Germline CDR1 and CDR2: GTSNPN and SVGIG (reference sequence). The CDR3 covers 16 residues. The CDR3 nucleotides are TGTGCCTGGAGAGCGAAGCGGGGCCCCTCCTACAATGAGCAGTTCTTC. Protein sequence: CAWRAKRGPSYNEQFF.

This clonotype has a count of ten or more. The V call is TRBV29-1, the J call TRBJ2-3; 8 nucleotides agree with TRBD2. Trimming removed 6 bases from V and 6 bases from J; junction bases left unmatched: 11. This CDR3 contains 14 residues. CDR1 and CDR2 from the germline V gene are SQVTM and ANQGSEA. This CDR3 reads CSVEPGGGSDTQYF. DNA for the CDR3: TGCAGCGTCGAGCCGGGAGGGGGTTCGGATACGCAGTATTTT.